Listed here is a single TCR beta chain. Its specificity is not known. The data were obtained in a study of cytomegalovirus exposure and HLA in healthy donors. Trimming removed 5 bases from V and 1 base from J, with 11 bases in between. The CDR3 extends over 14 amino acids. Germline CDR1 SGHNT, CDR2 YENEEA. Overall study findings and caveats: Investigators reported 150 to 200 TCR beta chains as tied to cytomegalovirus. CMV antigen specificity of a few CMV-associated chains was confirmed in vitro. Reportedly, cytomegalovirus status was diagnosed with high sensitivity and specificity.

The repertoire was sequenced with immunoSEQ multiplex PCR; TCRdb's copy has only in-frame clones and lacks some. The sample lists 200,000 or so clones, approximately 80% occurring once. V is TRBV11-3 and J is TRBJ1-1; no clear D gene. Sequenced sample: PBMCs. The clonotype comes from a man between 18 and 29 years old in good health and CMV-seropositive. CDR3 bases: TGTGCCAGCAGCCCGCAGGCAGGGAACACTGAAGCTTTCTTT. Its protein is CASSPQAGNTEAFF.